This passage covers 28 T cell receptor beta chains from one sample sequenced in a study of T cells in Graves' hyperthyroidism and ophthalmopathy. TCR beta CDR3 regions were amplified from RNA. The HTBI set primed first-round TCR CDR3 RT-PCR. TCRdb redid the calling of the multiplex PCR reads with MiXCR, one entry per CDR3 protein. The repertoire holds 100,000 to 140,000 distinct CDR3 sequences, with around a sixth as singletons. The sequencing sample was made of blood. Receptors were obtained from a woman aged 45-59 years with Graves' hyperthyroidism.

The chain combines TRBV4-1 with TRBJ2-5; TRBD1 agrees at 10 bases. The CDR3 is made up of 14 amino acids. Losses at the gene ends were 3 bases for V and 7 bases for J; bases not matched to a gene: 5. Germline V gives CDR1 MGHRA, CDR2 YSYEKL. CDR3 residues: CASSHGQGGGTQYF. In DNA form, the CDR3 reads TGCGCCAGCAGCCACGGACAGGGGGGGGGGACCCAGTACTTC.

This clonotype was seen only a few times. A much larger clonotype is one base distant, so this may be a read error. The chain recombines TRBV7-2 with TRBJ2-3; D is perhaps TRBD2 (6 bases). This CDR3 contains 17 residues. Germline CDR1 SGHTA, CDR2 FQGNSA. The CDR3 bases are TGTGCCAGCAGCTTAGCATCGGGCGGGGTCTCCACAGATGCGCAGTATTTT. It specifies CASSLASGGVSTDAQYF.

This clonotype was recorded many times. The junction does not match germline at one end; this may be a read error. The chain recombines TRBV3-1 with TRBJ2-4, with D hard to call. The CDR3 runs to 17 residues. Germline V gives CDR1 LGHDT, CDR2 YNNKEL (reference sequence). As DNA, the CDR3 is TGTTCCAGCAGCCAAGATGCTGGTGGTGCAGCTTGGGACATTCAGTACTTC. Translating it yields CSSSQDAGGAAWDIQYF.

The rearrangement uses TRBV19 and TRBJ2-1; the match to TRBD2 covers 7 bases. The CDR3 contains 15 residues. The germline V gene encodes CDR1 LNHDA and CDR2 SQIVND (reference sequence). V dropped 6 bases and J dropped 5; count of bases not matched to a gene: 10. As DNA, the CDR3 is TGTGCCAGTAGCCTAAGTAGCGGGTTAGACAATGAGCAGTTCTTC. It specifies CASSLSSGLDNEQFF.

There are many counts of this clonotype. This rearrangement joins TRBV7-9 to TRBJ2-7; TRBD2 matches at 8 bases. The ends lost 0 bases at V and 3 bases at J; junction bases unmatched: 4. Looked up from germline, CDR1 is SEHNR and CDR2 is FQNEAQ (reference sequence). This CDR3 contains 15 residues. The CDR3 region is CASSLAIGGDYEQYF. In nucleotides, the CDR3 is TGTGCCAGCAGCTTAGCGATCGGGGGGGACTACGAGCAGTACTTC.

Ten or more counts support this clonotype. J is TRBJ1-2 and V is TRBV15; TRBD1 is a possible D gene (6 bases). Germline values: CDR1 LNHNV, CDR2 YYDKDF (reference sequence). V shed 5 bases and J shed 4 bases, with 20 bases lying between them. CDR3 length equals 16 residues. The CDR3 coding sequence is TGTGCCACCAGCCAAATTTGGGGGGGCGGTAGCTATGGCTACACCTTC. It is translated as CATSQIWGGGSYGYTF.

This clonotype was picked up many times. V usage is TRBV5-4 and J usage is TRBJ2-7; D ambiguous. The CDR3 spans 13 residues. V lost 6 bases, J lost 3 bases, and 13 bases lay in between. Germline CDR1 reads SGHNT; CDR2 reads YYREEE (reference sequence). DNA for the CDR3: TGTGCCAGCAAGAGAGACGATTACTACGAGCAGTACGTC. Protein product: CASKRDDYYEQYV.

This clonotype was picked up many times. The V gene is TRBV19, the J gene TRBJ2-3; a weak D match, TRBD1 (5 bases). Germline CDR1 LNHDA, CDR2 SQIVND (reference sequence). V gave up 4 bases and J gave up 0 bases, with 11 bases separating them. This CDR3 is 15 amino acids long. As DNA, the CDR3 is TGTGCCAGTAGTACAGGGTCCCCTAGCACAGATACGCAGTATTTT. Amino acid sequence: CASSTGSPSTDTQYF.

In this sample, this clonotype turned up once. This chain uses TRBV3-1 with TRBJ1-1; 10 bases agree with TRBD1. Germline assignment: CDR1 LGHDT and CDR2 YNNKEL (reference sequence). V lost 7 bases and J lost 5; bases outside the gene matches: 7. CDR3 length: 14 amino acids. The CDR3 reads CASISTGGQTEAFF. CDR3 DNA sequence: TGTGCCAGCATCTCGACAGGGGGCCAGACTGAAGCTTTCTTT.

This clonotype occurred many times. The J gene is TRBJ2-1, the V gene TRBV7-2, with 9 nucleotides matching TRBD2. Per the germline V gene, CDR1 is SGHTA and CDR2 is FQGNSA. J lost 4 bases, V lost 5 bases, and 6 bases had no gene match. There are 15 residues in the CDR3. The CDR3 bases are TGTGCCAGCAGCCCGAGCGGGAGGAGGTACAATGAGCAGTTCTTC. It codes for CASSPSGRRYNEQFF.

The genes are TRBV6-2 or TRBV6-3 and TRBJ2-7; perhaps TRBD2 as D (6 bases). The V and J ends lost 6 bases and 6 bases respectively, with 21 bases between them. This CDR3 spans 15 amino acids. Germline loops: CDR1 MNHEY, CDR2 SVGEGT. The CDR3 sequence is CASSLGLSNPFEQYF. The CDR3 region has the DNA TGTGCCAGCAGCTTAGGACTAAGTAACCCGTTCGAGCAGTACTTC.

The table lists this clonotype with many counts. The CDR3 nucleotides read TGTGCCAGCAGTGAAAACAGAAATAGCAATCAGCCCCAGCATTTT. Its translation: CASSENRNSNQPQHF. The chain uses TRBV6-1 and TRBJ1-5, with D unclear. The CDR3 is made up of 15 amino acids. Trimming left V 2 bases short and J 0 bases short, with 8 bases between. CDR1 and CDR2 from the germline V gene are MNHNS and SASEGT.

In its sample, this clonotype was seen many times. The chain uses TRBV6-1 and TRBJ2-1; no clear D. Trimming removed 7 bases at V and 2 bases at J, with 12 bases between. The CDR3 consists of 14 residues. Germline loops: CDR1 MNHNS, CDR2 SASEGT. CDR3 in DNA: TGTGCCAGCAAAATAGCTAGACCCTACAATGAGCAGTTCTTC. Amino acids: CASKIARPYNEQFF.

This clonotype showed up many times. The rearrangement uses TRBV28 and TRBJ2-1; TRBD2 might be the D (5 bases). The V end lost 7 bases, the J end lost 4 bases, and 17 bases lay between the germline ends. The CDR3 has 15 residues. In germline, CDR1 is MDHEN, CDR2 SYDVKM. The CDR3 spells CASIAGTFSYNEQFF. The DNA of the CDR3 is TGTGCCAGCATCGCGGGCACCTTTTCTTACAATGAGCAGTTCTTC.

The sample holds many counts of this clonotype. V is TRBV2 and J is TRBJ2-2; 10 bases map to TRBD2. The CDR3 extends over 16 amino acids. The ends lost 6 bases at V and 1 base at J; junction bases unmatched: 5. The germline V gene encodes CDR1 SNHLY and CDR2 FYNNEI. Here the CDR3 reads CASRKLAGRNTGELFF. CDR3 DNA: TGTGCCAGCAGGAAACTAGCGGGAAGGAACACCGGGGAGCTGTTTTTT.

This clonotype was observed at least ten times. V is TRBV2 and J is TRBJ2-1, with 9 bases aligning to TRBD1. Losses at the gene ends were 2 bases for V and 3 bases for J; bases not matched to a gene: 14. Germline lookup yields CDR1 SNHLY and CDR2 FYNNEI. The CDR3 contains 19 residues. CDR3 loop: CASSEPEDRGRTHYNEQFF. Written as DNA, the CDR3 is TGTGCCAGCAGTGAACCCGAGGACAGGGGTCGCACTCACTACAATGAGCAGTTCTTC.

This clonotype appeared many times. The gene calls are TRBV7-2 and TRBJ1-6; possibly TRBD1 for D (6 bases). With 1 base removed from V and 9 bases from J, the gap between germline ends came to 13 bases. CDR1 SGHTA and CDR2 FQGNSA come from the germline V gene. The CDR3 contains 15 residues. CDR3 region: CASSLVWRGSSPLHF. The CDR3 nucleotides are TGTGCCAGCAGCTTAGTTTGGAGGGGGAGTTCACCCCTCCACTTT.

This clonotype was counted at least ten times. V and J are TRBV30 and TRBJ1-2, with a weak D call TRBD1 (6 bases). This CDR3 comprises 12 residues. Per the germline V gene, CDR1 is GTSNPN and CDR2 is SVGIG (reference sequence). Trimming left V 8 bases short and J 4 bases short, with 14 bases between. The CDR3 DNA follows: TGTGCCCGAGAGGGGGGCGCCTATGGCTACACCTTC. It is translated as CAREGGAYGYTF.

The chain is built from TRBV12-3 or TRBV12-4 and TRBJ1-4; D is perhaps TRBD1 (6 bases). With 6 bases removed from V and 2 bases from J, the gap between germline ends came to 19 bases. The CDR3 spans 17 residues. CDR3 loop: CASSGLGRGTTNEKLFF. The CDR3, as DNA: TGTGCCAGCAGCGGACTGGGGAGGGGGACCACTAATGAAAAACTGTTTTTT.

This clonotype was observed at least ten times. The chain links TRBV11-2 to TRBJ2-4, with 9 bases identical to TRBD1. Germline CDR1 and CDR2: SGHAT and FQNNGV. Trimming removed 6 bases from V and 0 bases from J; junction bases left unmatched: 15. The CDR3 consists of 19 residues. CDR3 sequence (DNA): TGTGCCAGCAGTAGATCCGGGACAGGGTCTGATCTAGCCAAAAACATTCAGTACTTC. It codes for CASSRSGTGSDLAKNIQYF.

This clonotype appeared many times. DNA of the CDR3: TGTGCCAGCAGCCCGTCCCGGACAGGGGGAGAAAAACTGTTTTTT. Amino acid sequence: CASSPSRTGGEKLFF. The chain recombines TRBV7-6 with TRBJ1-4, with 10 bases lining up with TRBD1. This CDR3 is built from 15 residues. V dropped 5 bases and J dropped 8; count of bases not matched to a gene: 8. The germline V gene has CDR1 SGHVS and CDR2 FNYEAQ. Full variable domain (remainder filled in from reference TRBV7-6 and TRBJ1-4): GAGVSQSPRYKVTKRGQDVALRCDPISGHVSLYWYRQALGQGPEFLTYFNYEAQQDKSGLPNDRFSAERPEGSISTLTIQRTEQRDSAMYRCASSPSRTGGEKLFFGSGTQLSVL.

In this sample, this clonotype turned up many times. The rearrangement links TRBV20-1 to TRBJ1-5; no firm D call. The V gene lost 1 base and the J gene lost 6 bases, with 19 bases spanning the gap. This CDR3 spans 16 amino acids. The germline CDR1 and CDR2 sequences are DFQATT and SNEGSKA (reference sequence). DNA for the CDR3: TGCAGTGCTAGAGGCTCTATCTCCCGTACGGGTCAGCCCCAGCATTTT. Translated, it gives CSARGSISRTGQPQHF.

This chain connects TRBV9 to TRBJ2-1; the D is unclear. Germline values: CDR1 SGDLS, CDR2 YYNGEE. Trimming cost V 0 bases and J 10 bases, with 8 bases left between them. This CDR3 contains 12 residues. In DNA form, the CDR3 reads TGTGCCAGCAGCGTAGGGACGACCGAGCAGTTCTTC. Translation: CASSVGTTEQFF.

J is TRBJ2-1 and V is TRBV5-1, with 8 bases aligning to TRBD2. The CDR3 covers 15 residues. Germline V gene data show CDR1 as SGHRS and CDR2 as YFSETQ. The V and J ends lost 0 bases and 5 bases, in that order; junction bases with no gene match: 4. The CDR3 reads CASSLGLALHNEQFF. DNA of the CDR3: TGCGCCAGCAGCTTGGGACTAGCGCTTCACAATGAGCAGTTCTTC.

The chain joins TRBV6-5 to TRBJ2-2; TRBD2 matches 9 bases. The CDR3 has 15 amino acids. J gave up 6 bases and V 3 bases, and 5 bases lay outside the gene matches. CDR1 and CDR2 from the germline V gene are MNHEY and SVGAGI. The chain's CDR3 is CASSYRSGSPGELFF. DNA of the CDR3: TGTGCCAGCAGTTATCGTAGCGGGAGTCCCGGGGAGCTGTTTTTT.

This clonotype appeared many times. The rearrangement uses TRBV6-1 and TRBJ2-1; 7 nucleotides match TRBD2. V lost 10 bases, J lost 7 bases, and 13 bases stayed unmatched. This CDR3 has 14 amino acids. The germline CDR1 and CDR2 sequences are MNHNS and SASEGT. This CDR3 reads CATAQRGVGNEQFF. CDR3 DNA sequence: TGTGCCACCGCTCAGCGGGGAGTGGGAAATGAGCAGTTCTTC.

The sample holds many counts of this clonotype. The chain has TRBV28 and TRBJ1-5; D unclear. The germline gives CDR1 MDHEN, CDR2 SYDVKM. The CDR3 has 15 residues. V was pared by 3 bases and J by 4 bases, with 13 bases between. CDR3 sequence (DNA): TGTGCCAGCAGTTTCCGGGGTCTGGGGAATCAGCCCCAGCATTTT. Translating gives CASSFRGLGNQPQHF.

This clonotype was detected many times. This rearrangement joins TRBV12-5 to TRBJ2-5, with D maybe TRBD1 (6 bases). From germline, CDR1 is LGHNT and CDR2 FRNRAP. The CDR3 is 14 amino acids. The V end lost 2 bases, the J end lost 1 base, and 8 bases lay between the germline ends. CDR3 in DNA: TGTGCTAGTGGTTTGACAGGGAGCCAAGAGACCCAGTACTTC. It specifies CASGLTGSQETQYF.